This T cell receptor beta chain was observed in a study of T cells expressing NK-cell markers. The overall study: Underlying the TCR beta repertoires were sorted CD3+CD56+NKG2C+, CD3+CD56+NKG2C- and CD3+CD56-NKG2C+ T cells. Just one sequenced donor of eight was HCMV-seronegative, while seven were seropositive. Notes on the study in general: Questions lingered over whether expanded NKG2C+ T cell clones were HCMV-specific.

As the method of synthesis, 5'RACE template switching with UMIs yielded TCR beta cDNA. TCRdb re-called the 5' RACE reads and catalogs CDR3 proteins one per entry, DNA excluded. Listed are 200,000 to 300,000 distinct CDR3 sequences; approximately 0.42% falls within the top ten. Germline V gene data show CDR1 as SNHLY and CDR2 as FYNNEI. There are 14 residues in the CDR3. A remark on this clonotype: The antigen remains unidentified.

The receptor was isolated from a man aged 18 to 35 in good health. The chain employs TRBV2 and TRBJ2-7; TCRdb's D call, TRBD2, is unchecked because there is no DNA. The sequenced sample was blood T cells: a sorted CD56 or NKG2C T cell subset, CD4+ or CD8+ T cells, or bulk PBMC T cells (not recorded which). The CDR3 protein is CASSASPATYEQYF. The whole variable domain, filled in from reference TRBV2 and TRBJ2-7, reads EPEVTQTPSHQVTQMGQEVILRCVPISNHLYFYWYRQILGQKVEFLVSFYNNEISEKSEIFDDQFSVERPDGSNFTLKIRSTKLEDSAMYFCASSASPATYEQYFGPGTRLTVT.